This entry describes one T cell receptor (beta chain). What it binds is not known. The source of the sample is a study of T cell responses to AZD1222 COVID-19 vaccine. Study-wide findings and caveats: Baseline seropositivity occurred in only a handful of AZD1222 recipients. Two doses of AZD1222 preceded a rise in Spike-specific TCR breadth and depth.

The method was immunoSEQ multiplex PCR; TCRdb's version includes in-frame clones alone and lacks a portion of them. The sample consists of about 140,000 clones, approximately 95% of them appearing once. The CDR3 runs to 15 residues. Looked up from germline, CDR1 is LGHNA and CDR2 is YNFKEQ. The V end was cut by 4 bases, the J end by 6 bases, with 16 bases between. The clonotype was recovered from an adult in good health. The chain couples TRBV4-2 to TRBJ2-4; D is possibly TRBD1 or TRBD2 (5 bases each). The sequences come from peripheral blood, collected on day 0 of MenACWY control vaccination. The CDR3 loop is CASSLHQGRPNIQYF. The CDR3 DNA reads as TGTGCCAGCAGCCTTCACCAGGGACGACCAAACATTCAGTACTTC.